Below are 19 T cell receptor beta chains sequenced from a single sample in a study of T-cell memory formation after mild COVID-19. MiXCR was run by TCRdb on the 5' RACE reads, yielding one entry per CDR3 protein. The sample carries 200,000 to 250,000 distinct CDR3 sequences, about 10% recorded once. Sequencing was done on a sample of PBMCs or a T cell subset sorted from them (not recorded which). The receptors shown here come from a man aged 18 to 30 who had mild COVID-19 (a few samples of this study predate the infection). Cell type and time point are not known.

This clonotype was counted between two and nine times. The chain recombines TRBV7-9 with TRBJ1-4; D not certain. Trimming removed 3 bases at V and 4 bases at J, with 6 bases between. Germline-derived CDR1 and CDR2 are SEHNR and FQNEAQ (reference sequence). CDR3 length: 13 amino acids. The DNA of the CDR3 is TGTGCCAGCAGCTTGGACGTTAATGAAAAACTGTTTTTT. Translated: CASSLDVNEKLFF.

This clonotype was counted between two and nine times. The J gene is TRBJ2-2, the V gene TRBV6-5; a possible D gene is TRBD2 (6 bases). The CDR3 is 17 residues long. The germline V gene encodes CDR1 MNHEY and CDR2 SVGAGI. V lost 6 bases and J lost 1, with 18 bases in between. The DNA for the CDR3 is TGTGCCAGCAGAGGGCCCCCACGGGGGAGGAACACCGGGGAGCTGTTTTTT. Amino acid sequence: CASRGPPRGRNTGELFF.

This clonotype came up a few times. The chain uses TRBV29-1 and TRBJ2-3; 7 bases agree with TRBD1. This CDR3 region has 13 residues. Germline CDR1 and CDR2: SQVTM and ANQGSEA. V was clipped by 6 bases and J by 4 bases; unmatched bases: 7. CDR3 residues: CSVKNQGADTQYF. The DNA for the CDR3 is TGCAGCGTCAAGAACCAGGGGGCAGATACGCAGTATTTT.

The chain links TRBV6-2 or TRBV6-3 to TRBJ2-1; 10 bases are shared with TRBD2. Germline-derived CDR1 and CDR2 are MNHEY and SVGEGT. The J segment lost 6 bases and the V segment lost 5 bases, leaving 7 bases of the junction unmatched. The CDR3 runs 15 residues. Here the CDR3 DNA reads TGTGCCAGCAGTCGTCAGCGGGGGGGCCCCAATGAGCAGTTCTTC. Protein sequence: CASSRQRGGPNEQFF.

This clonotype was observed a handful of times. The V call is TRBV7-9, the J call TRBJ2-2; 13 bases map to TRBD2. The V and J ends lost 4 bases and 8 bases, in that order; junction bases with no gene match: 10. From germline, CDR1 is SEHNR and CDR2 FQNEAQ (reference sequence). The CDR3 contains 17 residues. CDR3 protein: CASSSSGTSGEKGELFF. The CDR3 DNA sequence: TGTGCCAGCAGCTCGTCCGGGACTAGCGGGGAGAAGGGGGAGCTGTTTTTT.

V gene TRBV25-1 combines with J gene TRBJ1-5, with D possibly matching TRBD1 (6 bases). Looked up from germline, CDR1 is MGHDK and CDR2 is SYGVNS. V dropped 1 base and J dropped 2 bases, with 12 bases sitting between them. CDR3 length: 16 residues. This CDR3 reads CASSELGGGGNQPQHF. The DNA of the CDR3 is TGTGCCAGCAGTGAATTAGGGGGGGGTGGCAATCAGCCCCAGCATTTT.

This clonotype has ten or more counts. This rearrangement joins TRBV7-2 to TRBJ1-6; unclear D gene. CDR3 length: 16 amino acids. Germline V gives CDR1 SGHTA, CDR2 FQGNSA. V was trimmed by 5 bases and J by 0 bases, leaving 11 bases between them. The chain's CDR3 is CASSPQRGSYNSPLHF. CDR3 nucleotide sequence: TGTGCCAGCAGCCCCCAGCGGGGCTCCTATAATTCACCCCTCCACTTT.

This clonotype came up a few times. The rearrangement links TRBV7-2 to TRBJ1-5, with a possible D match to TRBD1 (5 bases). This CDR3 is built from 15 residues. The germline V and J ends were trimmed by 5 bases and 5 bases, with 16 bases remaining between them. The germline V gene has CDR1 SGHTA and CDR2 FQGNSA. The CDR3 DNA sequence: TGTGCCAGCAGCCCTGGGGCGGAGGGTGATCAGCCCCAGCATTTT. Protein sequence: CASSPGAEGDQPQHF.

The J gene is TRBJ2-5, the V gene TRBV29-1; 9 bases align to TRBD2. CDR3 length: 12 residues. The trim removed 8 bases at V and 5 bases at J, leaving 6 bases unmatched. CDR1 SQVTM and CDR2 ANQGSEA come from the germline V gene. As DNA, the CDR3 is TGCAGCTTGCGGGGGGGCTCTGAGACCCAGTACTTC. Its translation is CSLRGGSETQYF.

This clonotype was seen more than once but under ten times. The rearrangement links TRBV7-7 to TRBJ2-2; D might be TRBD1 (5 bases). Trimming stripped 0 bases from V and 4 bases from J, with 9 bases between. The CDR3 length is 15 residues. The germline V gene has CDR1 SSHAT and CDR2 FNYEAQ (reference sequence). CDR3 DNA sequence: TGTGCCAGCAGCTTAGCGTCCCAGGGCACCGGGGAGCTGTTTTTT. This sequence encodes CASSLASQGTGELFF.

This clonotype came up a few times. The chain carries TRBV3-1 and TRBJ2-5, with no clear D. Germline V gene lookup returns CDR1 LGHDT and CDR2 YNNKEL (reference sequence). This CDR3 spans 17 amino acids. V lost 3 bases, J lost 9 bases, and 26 bases lay in between. The CDR3 region is CASSQRTKMGRLLAQYF. CDR3 DNA sequence: TGTGCCAGCAGCCAGCGCACCAAGATGGGCCGATTGTTGGCCCAGTACTTC.

This sequence joins TRBV6-2 or TRBV6-3 and TRBJ2-7; 9 bases map to TRBD1. Germline V lookup: CDR1 MNHEY, CDR2 SVGEGT. With V trimmed by 6 bases and J by 5 bases, 11 bases remained unmatched. The CDR3 contains 15 residues. This CDR3 reads CASSYRGLTGHEQYV. DNA for the CDR3: TGTGCCAGCAGCTACAGGGGGCTGACGGGGCACGAGCAGTACGTC.

This clonotype has a handful of counts. The chain has TRBV7-7 and TRBJ2-7; 7 bases agree with TRBD1. CDR3 size: 16 residues. The germline V gene encodes CDR1 SSHAT and CDR2 FNYEAQ (reference sequence). CDR3 sequence reads: CASSHFRDRNSYEQYV. Written as DNA, the CDR3 is TGTGCTAGCAGCCACTTCCGGGACAGAAATTCCTACGAGCAGTACGTC.

The chain employs TRBV29-1 and TRBJ2-7; 7 bases are shared with TRBD2. The CDR3 has 13 residues. CDR1 is SQVTM, CDR2 ANQGSEA, per germline. The J segment lost 3 bases and the V segment lost 7 bases, leaving 9 bases of the junction unmatched. CDR3 coding DNA: TGCAGCGCCCCTGGGGGGGGGGTCTACGAGCAGTACGTC. It encodes CSAPGGGVYEQYV.

This clonotype turned up a few times. The chain couples TRBV27 to TRBJ1-1, with a tentative D call TRBD1 (6 bases). The germline gives CDR1 MNHEY, CDR2 SMNVEV (reference sequence). Trimming took off 1 base at V and 3 bases at J, with 9 bases between the two ends. This CDR3 is 14 amino acids long. Written as DNA, the CDR3 is TGTGCCAGCAGTTTATACGGACAGTACACTGAAGCTTTCTTT. Amino acids: CASSLYGQYTEAFF.

The chain couples TRBV24-1 to TRBJ2-2, with TRBD1 identical over 9 bases. Germline V gene lookup returns CDR1 KGHDR and CDR2 SFDVKD. Unmatched junction bases numbered 7, after V lost 9 bases and J lost 0 bases. The CDR3 is 16 residues long. The CDR3 region has the DNA TGTGCCACCGCCGGGACAGGGTCCGCGAACACCGGGGAGCTGTTTTTT. This translates into CATAGTGSANTGELFF.

This chain joins TRBV12-3 or TRBV12-4 and TRBJ2-1; D is tentatively TRBD1 or TRBD2 (5 bases each). Trimming left V 6 bases short and J 9 bases short, with 21 bases between. The CDR3 runs 15 residues. The CDR3 loop is CASRILRGTSSEQFF. The CDR3 DNA reads TGTGCCAGCAGAATCCTACGGGGCACCTCCAGTGAGCAGTTCTTC.

This clonotype was detected a few times. J is TRBJ2-7 and V is TRBV19, with TRBD1 identical over 8 bases. Germline lookup yields CDR1 LNHDA and CDR2 SQIVND (reference sequence). With V trimmed by 6 bases and J by 3 bases, 4 bases remained unmatched. The CDR3 is 13 residues long. The CDR3 loop reads CASSGQGYYEQYF. CDR3 sequence (DNA): TGTGCCAGTAGCGGACAGGGTTACTACGAGCAGTACTTC.

This clonotype turned up a few times. The DNA of the CDR3 is TGTGCCAGCACCGTGACAGGATACGAGCAGTACTTC. This encodes CASTVTGYEQYF. The J gene is TRBJ2-7, the V gene TRBV6-1, with D possibly TRBD1 on 6 matching bases. CDR1 MNHNS and CDR2 SASEGT come from the germline V gene. The CDR3 contains 12 residues. Trimming cost V 7 bases and J 4 bases, with 11 bases left between them.